One sample yielded the 6 T cell receptor beta chains listed below, sequenced in a study of shared clonotypes between healthy human individuals. Here immunoSEQ multiplex PCR was the method, and the copy in TCRdb shows in-frame clones only, minus some. The sample consists of approximately 500,000 clones, around 96% of them appearing once. Sequencing input: naive CD4+ T cells sorted from blood. As for subset: CD45RA+ positively selected. These receptors were collected from a woman aged 25 to 39 in good health.

The V gene is TRBV5-1, the J gene TRBJ2-1, with a tentative D call TRBD2 (5 bases). CDR1 and CDR2 (germline): SGHRS, YFSETQ. The CDR3 is 13 residues long. Trimming pared 5 bases from V and 4 bases from J, leaving 10 bases between. The CDR3 is CASRLDSYNEQFF. CDR3 in DNA: TGCGCCAGCAGACTAGACTCGTACAATGAGCAGTTCTTC.

The chain has TRBV4-1 and TRBJ1-4; D gene unclear. This CDR3 has 17 residues. Between the trimmed V and J ends, which lost 2 bases and 0 bases, there was a span of 13 bases. The germline V gene encodes CDR1 MGHRA and CDR2 YSYEKL. CDR3 sequence: CASSQTRRTATNEKLFF. The CDR3 DNA reads as TGCGCCAGCAGCCAAACGCGAAGGACCGCAACTAATGAAAAACTGTTTTTT.

The count of this clone is one. The rearrangement joins TRBV5-8 to TRBJ2-7; 7 nucleotides agree with TRBD1. This CDR3 has 17 residues. Germline CDR1 reads SGHTS; CDR2 reads YDEGEE. V lost 4 bases, J lost 3 bases, and 16 bases stayed unmatched. This CDR3 reads CASSKTGIKSAFYEQYF. The CDR3 nucleotides read TGTGCCAGCAGCAAGACAGGGATAAAGTCCGCTTTCTACGAGCAGTACTTC.

This CDR3 reads CASSLGHYEQYF. CDR3 nucleotides: TGCGCCAGCAGCTTGGGTCACTACGAGCAGTACTTC. This chain links TRBV5-1 with TRBJ2-7; D remains ambiguous. Per the germline V gene, CDR1 is SGHRS and CDR2 is YFSETQ. This CDR3 is 12 amino acids long. V lost 0 bases, J lost 3 bases, and 4 bases lay in between. The whole variable domain, filled in from reference TRBV5-1 and TRBJ2-7, reads KAGVTQTPRYLIKTRGQQVTLSCSPISGHRSVSWYQQTPGQGLQFLFEYFSETQRNKGNFPGRFSGRQFSNSRSEMNVSTLELGDSALYLCASSLGHYEQYFGPGTRLTVT.

This chain connects TRBV7-2 to TRBJ1-1, with no clear D. The CDR3 length is 15 residues. Germline V gene sequence: CDR1 SGHTA, CDR2 FQGNSA. V was clipped by 0 bases and J by 1 base, with 9 bases between them. The CDR3 coding sequence is TGTGCCAGCAGCTTAGCCTCTCCCTCGAACACTGAAGCTTTCTTT. Amino acids: CASSLASPSNTEAFF.

V usage is TRBV27 and J usage is TRBJ2-7; perhaps TRBD1 as D (6 bases). Trimming took off 0 bases at V and 3 bases at J, with 15 bases between the two ends. Germline loops: CDR1 MNHEY, CDR2 SMNVEV (reference sequence). This CDR3 is 16 amino acids long. CDR3 bases: TGTGCCAGCAGTTTATCGACGCACGGACAGCTCTACGAGCAGTACTTC. It specifies CASSLSTHGQLYEQYF.